A single sample is the source of the 14 T cell receptor beta chains below, sequenced in a study of T cell repertoires in cytomegalovirus infection. One entry per CDR3 protein, called by TCRdb with MiXCR from the reads. The sample consists of a few hundred thousand distinct CDR3 sequences, 17% of them appearing once. The material sequenced was PBMCs. These receptors all stem from a human donor in good health (CMV status not recorded). Some clones in this sample may be carry-over from other donors' samples.

This clonotype was seen more than once but under ten times. V is TRBV12-3 or TRBV12-4 and J is TRBJ1-4, with D maybe TRBD1 (5 bases). This CDR3 region has 15 residues. The ends were cut back, 5 bases at V and 8 bases at J, with 18 bases in the middle. DNA of the CDR3: TGTGCCAGCAGTCCTGGGGACTCGGGAGGAGAAAAACTGTTTTTT. Translated, it gives CASSPGDSGGEKLFF.

This clonotype has at least ten counts. The chain recombines TRBV7-2 with TRBJ2-3; unclear D gene. V was clipped by 2 bases and J by 0 bases, with 9 bases between them. The V gene's germline CDR1 is SGHTA and CDR2 FQGNSA. There are 15 residues in the CDR3. The CDR3 DNA follows: TGTGCCAGCAGCTTATCTTCGGTTAGCACAGATACGCAGTATTTT. It specifies CASSLSSVSTDTQYF. Filled out from reference TRBV7-2 and TRBJ2-3, the complete variable domain reads GAGVSQSPSNKVTEKGKDVELRCDPISGHTALYWYRQSLGQGLEFLIYFQGNSAPDKSGLPSDRFSAERTGGSVSTLTIQRTQQEDSAVYLCASSLSSVSTDTQYFGPGTRLTVL.

This clonotype showed up just a few times. V usage is TRBV15 and J usage is TRBJ2-3; 8 bases match TRBD2. The CDR3 is 14 residues long. In germline, CDR1 is LNHNV, CDR2 YYDKDF (reference sequence). V lost 3 bases to trimming and J lost 2 bases; unmatched junction nucleotides: 1. The CDR3 DNA reads as TGTGCCACCAGCAGGCGGGGGGACACAGATACGCAGTATTTT. It encodes CATSRRGDTDTQYF.

The table lists this clonotype with a few counts. The chain combines TRBV28 with TRBJ2-5, with D possibly being TRBD2 (6 bases). CDR1 and CDR2 from the germline V gene are MDHEN and SYDVKM. V lost 2 bases, J lost 5 bases, and 15 bases lay in between. This CDR3 contains 15 residues. The CDR3 DNA sequence: TGTGCCAGCAGTTTAGGGGACCGCGGGGAGGAGACCCAGTACTTC. It is translated as CASSLGDRGEETQYF.

This clonotype was seen a few times. J is TRBJ2-7 and V is TRBV7-8; 7 bases match TRBD1. J gave up 4 bases and V 0 bases, and 6 bases lay outside the gene matches. Germline values: CDR1 SGHVS, CDR2 FQNEAQ. The CDR3 runs to 15 residues. CDR3 protein: CASSLAGGSGYEQYF. The CDR3 DNA reads TGTGCCAGCAGCTTAGCAGGGGGCTCGGGGTACGAGCAGTACTTC.

The J gene is TRBJ1-1, the V gene TRBV6-2 or TRBV6-3; 7 bases match TRBD1. Trimming took 5 bases from V and 7 from J; bases not matched to a gene: 4. Per the germline V gene, CDR1 is MNHEY and CDR2 is SVGEGT. The CDR3 extends over 12 amino acids. CDR3 region: CASSRTGLEAFF. In nucleotides, the CDR3 is TGTGCCAGCAGTAGGACAGGTCTTGAAGCTTTCTTT.

This clonotype was recorded a few times. The V call is TRBV4-1, the J call TRBJ1-1, with D tentatively TRBD1 (5 bases). CDR1 and CDR2 (germline): MGHRA, YSYEKL. Trimming cost V 0 bases and J 6 bases, with 11 bases left between them. There are 14 residues in the CDR3. The DNA of the CDR3 is TGCGCCAGCAGCCAAGAATGGAGGGGCTCTGAAGCTTTCTTT. It specifies CASSQEWRGSEAFF.

This clonotype showed up many times. The chain has TRBV12-3 or TRBV12-4 and TRBJ1-4, with a tentative D call TRBD1 (6 bases). V was pared by 4 bases and J by 8 bases, with 11 bases between. This CDR3 region has 13 residues. CDR3 amino acids: CASSWGAGEKLFF. In nucleotides, the CDR3 is TGTGCCAGCAGTTGGGGGGCCGGGGAAAAACTGTTTTTT.

The sample holds many counts of this clonotype. V is TRBV7-6 and J is TRBJ2-3, with a weak D call TRBD1 (5 bases). The CDR3 length is 16 residues. V dropped 5 bases and J dropped 3 bases, with 18 bases sitting between them. Germline loops: CDR1 SGHVS, CDR2 FNYEAQ. CDR3 bases: TGTGCCAGCAGCCTCTCGACAGTTAGGGTAACAGATACGCAGTATTTT. Encoded protein: CASSLSTVRVTDTQYF. The entire variable domain, with the rest obtained from reference TRBV7-6 and TRBJ2-3, is as follows: GAGVSQSPRYKVTKRGQDVALRCDPISGHVSLYWYRQALGQGPEFLTYFNYEAQQDKSGLPNDRFSAERPEGSISTLTIQRTEQRDSAMYRCASSLSTVRVTDTQYFGPGTRLTVL.

The chain combines TRBV6-2 or TRBV6-3 with TRBJ2-7, with D perhaps TRBD1 or TRBD2 (5 bases each). From germline, CDR1 is MNHEY and CDR2 SVGEGT. CDR3 length equals 13 residues. The V end lost 0 bases, the J end lost 6 bases, and 9 bases lay between the germline ends. In DNA, the CDR3 is TGTGCCAGCAGTTACTCGTCCGGGGCCGAGCAGTACTTC. This sequence encodes CASSYSSGAEQYF.

This clonotype came up many times. This chain links TRBV7-2 with TRBJ1-5; no clear D. From germline, CDR1 is SGHTA and CDR2 FQGNSA. The V and J ends lost 7 bases and 6 bases respectively, with 16 bases between them. The CDR3 length is 14 residues. This CDR3 is CASTIWGKGQPQHF. Written as DNA, the CDR3 is TGTGCCAGCACCATCTGGGGAAAGGGTCAGCCCCAGCATTTT.

This clonotype was seen more than once but under ten times. The rearrangement links TRBV20-1 to TRBJ2-4; 13 positions agree with TRBD2. V lost 5 bases to trimming and J lost 3 bases; unmatched junction nucleotides: 4. This CDR3 spans 15 amino acids. Germline CDR1 DFQATT, CDR2 SNEGSKA (reference sequence). Written as DNA, the CDR3 is TGCAGTGCTTCACTAGCGGGGGGGGACAAAAACATTCAGTACTTC. Protein: CSASLAGGDKNIQYF.

This clonotype was detected many times. This chain joins TRBV7-9 and TRBJ1-5; D is unclear. Trimming took off 5 bases at V and 5 bases at J, with 7 bases between the two ends. CDR1 is SEHNR and CDR2 is FQNEAQ in the germline V gene (reference sequence). The CDR3 consists of 12 residues. CDR3 bases: TGTGCCAGCAGCCTAATGGATCAGCCCCAGCATTTT. The encoded protein is CASSLMDQPQHF.

V and J are TRBV20-1 and TRBJ1-4, with D possibly being TRBD1 (5 bases). The ends were cut back, 5 bases at V and 4 bases at J, with 11 bases in the middle. This CDR3 has 13 residues. CDR1 is DFQATT and CDR2 is SNEGSKA in the germline V gene (reference sequence). The CDR3 protein is CSADDRNNEKLFF. The CDR3 nucleotides are TGCAGTGCTGACGACAGAAATAATGAAAAACTGTTTTTT.